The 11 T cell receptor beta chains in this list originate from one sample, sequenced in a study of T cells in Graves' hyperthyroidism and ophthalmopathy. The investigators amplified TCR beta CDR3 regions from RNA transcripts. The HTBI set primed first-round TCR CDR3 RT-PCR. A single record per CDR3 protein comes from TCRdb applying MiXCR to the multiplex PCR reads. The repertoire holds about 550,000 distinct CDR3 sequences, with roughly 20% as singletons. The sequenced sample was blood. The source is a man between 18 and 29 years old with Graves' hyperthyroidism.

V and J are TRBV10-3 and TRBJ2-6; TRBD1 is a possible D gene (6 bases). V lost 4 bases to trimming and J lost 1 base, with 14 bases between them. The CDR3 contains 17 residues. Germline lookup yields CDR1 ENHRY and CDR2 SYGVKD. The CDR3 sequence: CAISGGNRESGANVLTF. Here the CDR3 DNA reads TGTGCCATCAGTGGGGGGAACAGGGAATCTGGGGCCAACGTCCTGACTTTC.

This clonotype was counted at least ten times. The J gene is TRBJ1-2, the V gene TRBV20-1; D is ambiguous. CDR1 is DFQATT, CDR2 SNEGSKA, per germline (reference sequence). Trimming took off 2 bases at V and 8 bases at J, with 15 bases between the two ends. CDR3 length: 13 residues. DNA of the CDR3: TGCAGTGCTAGACCCCTACCGTTGGGGGGCTACACCTTC. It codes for CSARPLPLGGYTF.

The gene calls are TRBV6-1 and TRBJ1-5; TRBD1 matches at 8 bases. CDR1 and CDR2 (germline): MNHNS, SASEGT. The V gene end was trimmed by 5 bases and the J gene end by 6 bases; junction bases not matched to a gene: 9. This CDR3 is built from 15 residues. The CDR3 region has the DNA TGTGCCAGCAGTCCCATAACAGGGGGGAGTCAGCCCCAGCATTTT. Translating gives CASSPITGGSQPQHF.

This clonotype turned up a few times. This CDR3 is CASSPVARGEQYF. CDR3 coding DNA: TGTGCCAGCAGCCCCGTCGCCCGGGGGGAGCAGTACTTC. The V gene is TRBV12-3 or TRBV12-4, the J gene TRBJ2-7; a possible D gene is TRBD2 (6 bases). This CDR3 spans 13 amino acids. The V end was cut by 6 bases, the J end by 7 bases, with 16 bases between.

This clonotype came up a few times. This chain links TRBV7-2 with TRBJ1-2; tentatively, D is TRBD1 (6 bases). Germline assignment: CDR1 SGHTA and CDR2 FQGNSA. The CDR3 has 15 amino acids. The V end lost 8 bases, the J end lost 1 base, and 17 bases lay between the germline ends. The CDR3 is CASGDRGGYNYGYTF. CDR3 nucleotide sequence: TGTGCCAGCGGAGATAGGGGGGGGTATAACTATGGCTACACCTTC.

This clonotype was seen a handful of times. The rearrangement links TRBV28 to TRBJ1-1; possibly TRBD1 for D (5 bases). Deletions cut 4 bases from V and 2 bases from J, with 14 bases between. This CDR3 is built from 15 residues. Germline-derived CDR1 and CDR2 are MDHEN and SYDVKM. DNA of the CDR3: TGTGCCAGCAGTTCGACAGCAAGGGGAAACACTGAAGCTTTCTTT. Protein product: CASSSTARGNTEAFF.

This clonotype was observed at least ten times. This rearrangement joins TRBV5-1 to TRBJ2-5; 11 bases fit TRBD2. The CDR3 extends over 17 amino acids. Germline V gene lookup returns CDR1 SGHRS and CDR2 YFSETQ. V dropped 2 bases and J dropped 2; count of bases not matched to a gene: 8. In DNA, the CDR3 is TGCGCCAGCAGCTTAGGGACTAGCGGCCTCCATCAAGAGACCCAGTACTTC. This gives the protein CASSLGTSGLHQETQYF.

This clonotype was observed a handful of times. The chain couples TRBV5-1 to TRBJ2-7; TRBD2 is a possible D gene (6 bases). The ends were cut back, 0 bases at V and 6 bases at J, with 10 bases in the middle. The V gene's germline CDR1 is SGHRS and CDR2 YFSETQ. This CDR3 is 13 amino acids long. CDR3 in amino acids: CASSLDWRGEQYF. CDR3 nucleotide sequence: TGCGCCAGCAGCTTGGATTGGAGGGGCGAGCAGTACTTC.

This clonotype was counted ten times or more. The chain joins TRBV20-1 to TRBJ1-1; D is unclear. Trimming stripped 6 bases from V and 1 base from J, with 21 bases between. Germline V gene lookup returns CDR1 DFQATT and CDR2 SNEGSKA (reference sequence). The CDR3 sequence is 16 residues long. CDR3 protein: CSAPVAGRVSNTEAFF. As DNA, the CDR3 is TGCAGTGCCCCGGTGGCGGGGAGGGTGTCGAACACTGAAGCTTTCTTT.

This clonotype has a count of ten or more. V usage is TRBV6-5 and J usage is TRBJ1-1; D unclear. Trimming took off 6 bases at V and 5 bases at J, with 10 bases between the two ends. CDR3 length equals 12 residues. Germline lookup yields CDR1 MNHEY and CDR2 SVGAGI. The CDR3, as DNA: TGTGCCAGCAGGGCAGTGATGACTGAAGCTTTCTTT. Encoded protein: CASRAVMTEAFF.

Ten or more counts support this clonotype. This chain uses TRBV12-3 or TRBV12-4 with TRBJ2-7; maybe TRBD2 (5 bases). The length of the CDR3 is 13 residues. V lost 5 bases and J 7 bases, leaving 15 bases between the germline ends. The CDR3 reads CASSPAERGEQYF. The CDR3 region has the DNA TGTGCCAGCAGTCCCGCTGAACGAGGGGAGCAGTACTTC.